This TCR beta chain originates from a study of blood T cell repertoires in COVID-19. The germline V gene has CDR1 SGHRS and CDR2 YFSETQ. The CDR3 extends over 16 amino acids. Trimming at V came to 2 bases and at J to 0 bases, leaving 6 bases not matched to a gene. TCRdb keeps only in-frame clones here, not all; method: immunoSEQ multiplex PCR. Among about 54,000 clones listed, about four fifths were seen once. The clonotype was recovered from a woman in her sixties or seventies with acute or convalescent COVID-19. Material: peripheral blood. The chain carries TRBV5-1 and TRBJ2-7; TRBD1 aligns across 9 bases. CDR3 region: CASSFSQGANSYEQYF. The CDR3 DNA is TGCGCCAGCAGCTTTTCACAGGGGGCGAACTCCTACGAGCAGTACTTC.